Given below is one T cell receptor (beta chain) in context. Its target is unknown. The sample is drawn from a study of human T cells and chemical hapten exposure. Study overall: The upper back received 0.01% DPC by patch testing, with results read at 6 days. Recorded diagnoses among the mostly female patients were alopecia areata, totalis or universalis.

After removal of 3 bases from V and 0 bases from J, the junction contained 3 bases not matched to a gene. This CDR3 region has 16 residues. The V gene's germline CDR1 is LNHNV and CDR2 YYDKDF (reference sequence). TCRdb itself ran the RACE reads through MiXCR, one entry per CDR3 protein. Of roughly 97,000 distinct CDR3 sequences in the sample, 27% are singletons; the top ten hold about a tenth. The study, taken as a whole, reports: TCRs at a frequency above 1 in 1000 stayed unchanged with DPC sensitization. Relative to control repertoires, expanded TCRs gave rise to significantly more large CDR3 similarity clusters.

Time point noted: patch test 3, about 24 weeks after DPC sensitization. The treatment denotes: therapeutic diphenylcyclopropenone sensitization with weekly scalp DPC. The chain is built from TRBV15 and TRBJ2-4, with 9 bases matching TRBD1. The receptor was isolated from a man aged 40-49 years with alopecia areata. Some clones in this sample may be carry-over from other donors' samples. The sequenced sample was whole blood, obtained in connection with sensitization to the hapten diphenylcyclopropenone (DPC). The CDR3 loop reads CATSSDRGGAKNIQYF. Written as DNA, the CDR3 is TGTGCCACCAGCAGCGACAGGGGGGGAGCCAAAAACATTCAGTACTTC.